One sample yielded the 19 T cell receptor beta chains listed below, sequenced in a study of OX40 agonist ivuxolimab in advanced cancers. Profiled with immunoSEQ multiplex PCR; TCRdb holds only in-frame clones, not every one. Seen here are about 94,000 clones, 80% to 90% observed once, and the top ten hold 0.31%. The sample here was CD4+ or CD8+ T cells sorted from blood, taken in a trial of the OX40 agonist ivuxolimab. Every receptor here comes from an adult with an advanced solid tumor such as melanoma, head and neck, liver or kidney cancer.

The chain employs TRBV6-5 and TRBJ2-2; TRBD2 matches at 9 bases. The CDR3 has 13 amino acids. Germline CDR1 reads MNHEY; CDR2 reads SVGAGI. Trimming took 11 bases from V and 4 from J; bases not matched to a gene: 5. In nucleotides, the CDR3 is TGTGCCGCGACTAGCGGAGGCACCGGGGAGCTGTTTTTT. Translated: CAATSGGTGELFF.

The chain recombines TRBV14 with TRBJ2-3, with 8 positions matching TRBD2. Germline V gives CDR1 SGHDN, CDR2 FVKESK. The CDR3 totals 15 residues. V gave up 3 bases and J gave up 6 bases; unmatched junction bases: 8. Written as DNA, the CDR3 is TGTGCCAGCAGCCAGATGGGACTAGAGGATGATACGCAGTATTTT. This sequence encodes CASSQMGLEDDTQYF.

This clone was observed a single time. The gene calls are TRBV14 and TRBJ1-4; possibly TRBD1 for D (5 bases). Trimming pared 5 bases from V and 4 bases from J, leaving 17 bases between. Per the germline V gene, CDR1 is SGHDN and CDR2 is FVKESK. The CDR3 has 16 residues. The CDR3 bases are TGTGCCAGCAGCGTCGGCCCCCAGGGCCTTAATGAAAAACTGTTTTTT. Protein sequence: CASSVGPQGLNEKLFF.

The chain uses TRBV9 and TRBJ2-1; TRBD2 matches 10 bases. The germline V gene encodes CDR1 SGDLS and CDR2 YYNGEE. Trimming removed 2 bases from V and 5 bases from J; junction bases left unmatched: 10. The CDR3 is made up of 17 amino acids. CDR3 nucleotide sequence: TGTGCCAGCAGCGTCTCAGCGGGGGGGCCGGGAAACAATGAGCAGTTCTTC. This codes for CASSVSAGGPGNNEQFF.

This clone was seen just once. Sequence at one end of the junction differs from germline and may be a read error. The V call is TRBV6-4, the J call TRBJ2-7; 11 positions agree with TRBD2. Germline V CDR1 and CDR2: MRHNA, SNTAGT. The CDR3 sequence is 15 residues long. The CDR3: CASSYSTSGVSEQYF. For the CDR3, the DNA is TGTGCCAGCAGTTACTCGACTAGCGGGGTCTCTGAGCAGTACTTC.

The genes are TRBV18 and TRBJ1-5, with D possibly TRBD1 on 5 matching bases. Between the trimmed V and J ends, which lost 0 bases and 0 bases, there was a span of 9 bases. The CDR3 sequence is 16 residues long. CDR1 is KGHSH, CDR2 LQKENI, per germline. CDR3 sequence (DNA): TGTGCCAGCTCACCACCAGGGGCAAATAGCAATCAGCCCCAGCATTTT. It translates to CASSPPGANSNQPQHF.

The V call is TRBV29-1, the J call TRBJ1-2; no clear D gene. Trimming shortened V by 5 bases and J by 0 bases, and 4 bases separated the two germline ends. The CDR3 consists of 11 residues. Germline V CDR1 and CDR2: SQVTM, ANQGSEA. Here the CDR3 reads CSVTANYGYTF. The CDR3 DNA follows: TGCAGCGTTACAGCTAACTATGGCTACACCTTC.

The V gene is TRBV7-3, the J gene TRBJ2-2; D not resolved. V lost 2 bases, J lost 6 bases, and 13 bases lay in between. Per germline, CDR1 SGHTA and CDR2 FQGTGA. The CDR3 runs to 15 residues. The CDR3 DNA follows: TGTGCCAGCAGCTTAGAAGAGACGGAATCCGGGGAGCTGTTTTTT. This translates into CASSLEETESGELFF.

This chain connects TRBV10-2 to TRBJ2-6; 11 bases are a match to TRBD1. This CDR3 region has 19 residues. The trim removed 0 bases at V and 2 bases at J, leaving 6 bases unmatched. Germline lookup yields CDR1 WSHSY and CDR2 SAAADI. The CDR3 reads CASSESLGQGAPGANVLTF. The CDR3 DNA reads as TGCGCCAGCAGTGAGTCGCTCGGACAGGGGGCGCCTGGGGCCAACGTCCTGACTTTC.

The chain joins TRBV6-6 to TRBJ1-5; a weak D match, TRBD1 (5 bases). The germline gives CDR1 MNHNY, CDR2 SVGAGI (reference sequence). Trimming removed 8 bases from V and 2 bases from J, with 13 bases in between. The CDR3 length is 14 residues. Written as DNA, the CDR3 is TGTGCCAGCTATGGGGGTAGAGGCAATCAGCCCCAGCATTTT. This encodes CASYGGRGNQPQHF.

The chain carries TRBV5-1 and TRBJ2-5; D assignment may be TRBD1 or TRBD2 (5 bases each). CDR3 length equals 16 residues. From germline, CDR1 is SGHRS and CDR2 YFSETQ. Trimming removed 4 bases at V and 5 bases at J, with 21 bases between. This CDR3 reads CASSTSGRSKGETQYF. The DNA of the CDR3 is TGCGCCAGCAGCACCTCGGGACGGTCAAAAGGGGAGACCCAGTACTTC.

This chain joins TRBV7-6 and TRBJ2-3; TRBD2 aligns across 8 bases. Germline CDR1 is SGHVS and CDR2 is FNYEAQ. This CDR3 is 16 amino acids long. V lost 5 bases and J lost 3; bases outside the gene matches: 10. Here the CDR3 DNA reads TGTGCCAGCAGCCCCCTCAGAGCGGGGGCGACAGATACGCAGTATTTT. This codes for CASSPLRAGATDTQYF.

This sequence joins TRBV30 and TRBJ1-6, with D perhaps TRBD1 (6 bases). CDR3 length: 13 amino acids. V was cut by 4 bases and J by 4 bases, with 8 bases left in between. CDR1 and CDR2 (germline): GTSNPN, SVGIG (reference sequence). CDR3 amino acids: CAWTQGYNSPLHF. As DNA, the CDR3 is TGTGCCTGGACCCAGGGGTATAATTCACCCCTCCACTTT. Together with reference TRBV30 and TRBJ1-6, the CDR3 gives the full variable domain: SQTIHQWPATLVQPVGSPLSLECTVEGTSNPNLYWYRQAAGRGLQLLFYSVGIGQISSEVPQNLSASRPQDRQFILSSKKLLLSDSGFYLCAWTQGYNSPLHFGNGTRLTVT.

As DNA, the CDR3 is TGTGCCAGTAGTTCTGCGGGCAGGGGACCCACAGATACGCAGTATTTT. Encoded protein: CASSSAGRGPTDTQYF. The V call is TRBV19, the J call TRBJ2-3; D is perhaps TRBD1 (6 bases). Looked up from germline, CDR1 is LNHDA and CDR2 is SQIVND (reference sequence). The CDR3 covers 16 residues. Trimming removed 5 bases from V and 2 bases from J, with 17 bases in between.

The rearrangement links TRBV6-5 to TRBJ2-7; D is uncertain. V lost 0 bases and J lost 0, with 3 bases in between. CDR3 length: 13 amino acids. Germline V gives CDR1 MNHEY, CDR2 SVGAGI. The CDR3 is CASSYSGSYEQYF. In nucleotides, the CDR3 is TGTGCCAGCAGTTACTCGGGCTCCTACGAGCAGTACTTC.

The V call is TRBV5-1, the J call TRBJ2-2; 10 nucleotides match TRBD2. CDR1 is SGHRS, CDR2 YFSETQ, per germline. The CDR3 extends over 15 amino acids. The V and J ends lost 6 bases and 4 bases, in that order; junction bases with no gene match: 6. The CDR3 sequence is CASKASGGFTGELFF. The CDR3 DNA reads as TGCGCCAGCAAGGCTAGCGGGGGCTTCACCGGGGAGCTGTTTTTT.

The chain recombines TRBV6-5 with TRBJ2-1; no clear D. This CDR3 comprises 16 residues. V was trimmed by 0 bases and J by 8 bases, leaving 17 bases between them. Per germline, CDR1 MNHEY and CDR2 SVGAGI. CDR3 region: CASSYSTSGPTDEQFF. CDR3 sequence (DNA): TGTGCCAGCAGTTACTCGACTTCGGGCCCAACCGATGAGCAGTTCTTC.

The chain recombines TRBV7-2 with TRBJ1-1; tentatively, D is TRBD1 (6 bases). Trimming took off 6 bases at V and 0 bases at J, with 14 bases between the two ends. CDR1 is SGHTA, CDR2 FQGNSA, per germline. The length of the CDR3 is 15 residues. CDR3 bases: TGTGCCAGCAGGGACAGACCACTAGTGAACACTGAAGCTTTCTTT. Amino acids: CASRDRPLVNTEAFF.

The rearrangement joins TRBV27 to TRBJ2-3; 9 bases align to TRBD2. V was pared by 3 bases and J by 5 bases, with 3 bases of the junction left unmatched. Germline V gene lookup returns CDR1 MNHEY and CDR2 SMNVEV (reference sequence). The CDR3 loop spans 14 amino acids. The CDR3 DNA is TGTGCCAGCAGTTTCCTAGCGGGGAAAGATACGCAGTATTTT. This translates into CASSFLAGKDTQYF.